This TCR beta chain originates from a study of identical twins' blood T cells. MiXCR, run by TCRdb on the 5' RACE reads, gives a single entry per CDR3 protein. The data show 400,000 or so distinct CDR3 sequences, under 30% seen once. This CDR3 has 15 amino acids. Trimming pared 0 bases from V and 8 bases from J, leaving 17 bases between. The germline gives CDR1 SGHRS, CDR2 YFSETQ. The chain recombines TRBV5-1 with TRBJ1-2, with D unresolved. The TCR was taken from a woman aged 18 to 55 in good health. Sequenced sample: PBMCs. The CDR3 loop is CASSLVPDPLEGYTF. The CDR3 bases are TGCGCCAGCAGCTTGGTCCCGGACCCCTTAGAGGGCTACACCTTC.